This T cell receptor beta chain comes out of a study of shared clonotypes between healthy human individuals (dated by TCRdb to the early 2020s). For the wider study: Three men and two women, aged 18 to 49 years, made up the cohort. For each donor, three plates each were used for CD4 naive and CD4 memory, two plates were used for CD8 naive, and one plate was used for CD8 memory. The study deeply sequenced blood TCR repertoires of about 5 healthy adults to estimate repertoire size and the extent of clonotype sharing between individuals. To increase sequencing depth and limit assay-specific biases, different laboratories used diverse techniques to prepare libraries and sequence TCR repertoires. Between about 0.94 and 8.9 billion PBMCs per donor were obtained by leukapheresis.

TCR CDR3 regions were amplified from genomic DNA by multiplex PCR using the deep immunoSEQ assay. Extracted genomic DNA from each cell subset was distributed evenly across all wells of several immunoSEQ 96-well plates, and each plate was treated as a replicate. Each replicate PCR for sorted subsets received roughly 0.2 ug genomic DNA, equal to around 32,000 T cell genomes. Purified libraries were quantified with a Qubit 3.0 fluorometer, sized on a Bioanalyzer 2100, and re-quantified with the KAPA Library Quantification kit. Each immunoSEQ 96-well plate was sequenced on its own single-read 150-cycle Illumina NextSeq 550 flow cell. In the paper's pipeline: Because the immunoSEQ output included only junctional sequences and no quality scores, the filtering could not be the same as the filtering used for full-length reads. Sequences were annotated with PyIR, a Python wrapper for IgBLAST v1.9, using IMGT germline references to assign V/J genes and CDR3. Any read was removed if the V/J assignment was weak (E-value above 1e-6), the CDR3 was missing, or the read contained stop codons, out-of-frame junctions, or ambiguous translated residues. V3J clonotypes were defined as sequences sharing the same inferred V gene, J gene, and CDR3 amino acid sequence. Percentage overlap between repertoires was computed as shared unique clonotypes divided by the size of the smaller repertoire. RTK rarefaction, the Chao1 estimator, and Recon v2.1 estimates of unobserved clonotypes were used to assess repertoire richness. Generation probabilities for all TCRbeta clonotypes obtained by the gDNA method from a few donors were computed using OLGA. TCRdb limited this immuneACCESS table to in-frame rearrangements with V and J called. A share of clones is missing; checked studies link under half to unresolved V genes, and the rest is unexplained. V and J calls and clone size are as listed in that table; D and trimming were resolved from the DNA. This sample comprises about 1.1 million clones, around 82% of them detected only once. The leading ten clones occupy 0.55% to 0.7% of the sample.

The CDR3, cysteine through phenylalanine, is 14 amino acids long. Just the 42-base CDR3 DNA is kept, in frame starting at base 1. CDR1 and CDR2, per the germline V gene, are SGDLS and YYNGEE. At the junction V is shortened by 4 bases and J by 1 base, with 8 bases in between. The paper as a whole reports these results and caveats: About 5% of naive CD4, 3.5% of naive CD8, approximately 2% of memory CD4, and about 0.4% of memory CD8 clonotypes were shared across several donors. Incomplete sequencing was indicated by rarefaction of sorted-subset datasets, despite the large sequencing depth. Because the study included a small number of donors, the genetic and exposure-history diversity represented was limited. Sampling was restricted to blood, and TCR repertoires in tissues likely differ from the TCR repertoires found in blood. Compared with non-shared clonotypes, clonotypes shared by all four sorted-subset donors had higher generation probabilities. Estimated clonotype richness was generally larger for naive than for memory subsets. Pairwise subsampling led to the expectation that sequencing depth would affect the degree of clonotype sharing among donors.

Of note for this clone: Its antigen is unknown. Base qualities are missing; no much larger clone stands one base away.

Donors were healthy HIV-negative adults with no recently reported acute infections or vaccinations. Every donor was a Caucasian adult residing in Nashville, Tennessee, USA. Magnetic negative selection was used to enrich CD4+ T cells, after which naive cells were positively selected on CD45RA and the negative fraction became the memory subset. Blood was collected by leukapheresis, and PBMCs were isolated by Ficoll-Histopaque density gradient centrifugation and then cryopreserved in liquid nitrogen vapor phase. Purity and quantity of every magnetically sorted T cell population were checked by analytical flow cytometry. Genomic DNA was isolated from each sorted fraction and quantified by UV absorbance on a Nanodrop 2000c.

The source is a man aged 18 to 29 in good health. Some clones in this sample may be carry-over from other donors' samples. The material sequenced was memory CD4+ T cells from PBMCs. The cell subset or site label of this sample denotes: CD45RA-negative fraction. This chain is built from TRBV9 and TRBJ2-2, with the D gene not clear enough to name. The nucleotides are TGTGCCAGCAGCCGCCCGGGGAACACCGGGGAGCTGTTTTTT. The resulting protein is CASSRPGNTGELFF.